This T cell receptor beta chain is from a study of CD8+CD57+ T cells in acquired aplastic anemia. Overall study: Sorted CD4+ and CD8+ cell DNA averaged approximately 3.2 ug.

Genomic DNA was employed as the template in profiling TCR beta VDJ and CDR3. TCRdb ran MiXCR on the reads and lists one entry per CDR3 protein. The sample has around 200,000 distinct CDR3 sequences, approximately 52% seen once. The authors sequenced patients whose flow cytometry had shown CD8+CD57+ cell expansion. The CDR3 has 14 residues. Trimming shortened V by 3 bases and J by 5 bases, and 10 bases separated the two germline ends. In germline, CDR1 is MNHEY, CDR2 SVGAGI. Many counts were recorded for this clonotype. Its specificity is not known. Study findings and constraints: Controls and patients did not differ significantly in CD8+ Simpson's diversity.

The specimen sequenced was sorted CD4+, CD8+, or CD8+CD57+ T cells (not recorded which) from PBMCs. The V gene is TRBV6-5, the J gene TRBJ1-4; D call uncertain. The origin of this receptor is a human donor with aplastic anemia. Here the CDR3 reads CASSYKGRNEKLFF. In DNA form, the CDR3 reads TGTGCCAGCAGTTATAAGGGCAGGAATGAAAAACTGTTTTTT.